One sample yielded the 24 T cell receptor beta chains listed below, sequenced in a study of T cells in Graves' hyperthyroidism and ophthalmopathy. Authors of the study amplified TCR beta CDR3 regions from RNA transcripts. A first-round RT-PCR of the TCR CDR3 used the HTBI primer set. TCRdb re-called the multiplex PCR reads with MiXCR, one entry per CDR3 protein. This sample has around 700,000 distinct CDR3 sequences, with over 15% found just once. Sequencing was done on a sample of blood. The receptors originated from a woman between 50 and 59 years old with Graves' hyperthyroidism that later progressed to Graves' ophthalmopathy.

Note on this clonotype: This may stem from a read error, because a much larger clone lies one nucleotide away. V and J are TRBV20-1 and TRBJ2-3, with D perhaps TRBD1 (5 bases). CDR3 size: 14 residues. V shed 4 bases and J shed 0 bases, with 11 bases lying between them. Germline CDR1 DFQATT, CDR2 SNEGSKA (reference sequence). CDR3 in amino acids: CSATRAGSTDTQYF. Here the CDR3 DNA reads TGCAGTGCTACCAGGGCAGGGAGCACAGATACGCAGTATTTT.

The chain uses TRBV20-1 and TRBJ2-3; 7 bases are a match to TRBD2. Germline loops: CDR1 DFQATT, CDR2 SNEGSKA (reference sequence). The J segment lost 6 bases and the V segment lost 3 bases, leaving 21 bases of the junction unmatched. CDR3 length: 18 residues. The CDR3 reads CSASYLELWGRGRDTQYF. CDR3 nucleotide sequence: TGCAGTGCTAGCTACTTAGAGTTATGGGGGAGGGGAAGGGATACGCAGTATTTT.

This chain connects TRBV15 to TRBJ1-2, with D unclear. Germline V gene lookup returns CDR1 LNHNV and CDR2 YYDKDF (reference sequence). The V end lost 0 bases, the J end lost 4 bases, and 3 bases lay between the germline ends. The CDR3 totals 12 residues. For the CDR3, the DNA is TGTGCCACCAGCAGAGATTTCTATGGCTACACCTTC. Its translation: CATSRDFYGYTF.

The chain links TRBV6-1 to TRBJ1-1; no reliable D call. The V end was cut by 6 bases, the J end by 6 bases, with 8 bases between. Germline V lookup: CDR1 MNHNS, CDR2 SASEGT. The CDR3 runs 11 residues. This CDR3 reads CASRLSPEAFF. DNA for the CDR3: TGTGCCAGCAGGCTATCCCCTGAAGCTTTCTTT.

This clonotype was found a few times. The chain recombines TRBV5-1 with TRBJ2-1, with unresolved D. The CDR3 has 13 amino acids. Germline V gives CDR1 SGHRS, CDR2 YFSETQ. The V gene lost 0 bases and the J gene lost 5 bases, with 6 bases spanning the gap. The CDR3 nucleotides are TGCGCCAGCAGCTTGGATGTGAACAATGAGCAGTTCTTC. Translated, it gives CASSLDVNNEQFF.

This clonotype has a count of ten or more. The V and J genes are TRBV20-1 and TRBJ1-2, with a tentative D call TRBD1 (6 bases). CDR3 length equals 10 residues. Trimming took 7 bases from V and 8 from J, leaving 11 bases between them. Germline values: CDR1 DFQATT, CDR2 SNEGSKA (reference sequence). The CDR3 region has the DNA TGCAGTGGGGACATTCGCGGCTACACCTTC. Amino acid sequence: CSGDIRGYTF.

V is TRBV7-2 and J is TRBJ1-1, with D perhaps TRBD1 (6 bases). Per the germline V gene, CDR1 is SGHTA and CDR2 is FQGNSA. The CDR3 is 16 amino acids. Trimming took 2 bases from V and 6 from J, leaving 19 bases between them. CDR3 bases: TGTGCCAGCAGCTTAATCTATACAGGGAATTTCGCTGAAGCTTTCTTT. Translation: CASSLIYTGNFAEAFF.

This chain connects TRBV9 to TRBJ2-1, with D tentatively TRBD2 (6 bases). The germline V and J ends were trimmed by 3 bases and 0 bases, with 13 bases remaining between them. The V gene's germline CDR1 is SGDLS and CDR2 YYNGEE. This CDR3 region has 16 residues. The CDR3 loop is CASSGGGGSSYNEQFF. CDR3 DNA sequence: TGTGCCAGCAGCGGAGGAGGAGGGAGCTCCTACAATGAGCAGTTCTTC.

This chain uses TRBV6-1 with TRBJ2-3; maybe TRBD2 (7 bases). The V and J ends lost 5 bases and 5 bases respectively, with 17 bases between them. Germline-derived CDR1 and CDR2 are MNHNS and SASEGT. The CDR3 is 15 residues long. For the CDR3, the DNA is TGTGCCAGCAGTAAGACGGGGGGCCCGGGAGATACGCAGTATTTT. It codes for CASSKTGGPGDTQYF.

The CDR3 sequence is CASSEGPRAGDEQYF. CDR3 bases: TGTGCCAGCAGTGAAGGGCCCAGGGCAGGGGACGAGCAGTACTTC. This rearrangement joins TRBV6-1 to TRBJ2-7, with a weak D call TRBD1 (6 bases). Per germline, CDR1 MNHNS and CDR2 SASEGT. Trimming took off 1 base at V and 5 bases at J, with 15 bases between the two ends. CDR3 length: 15 residues.

The chain is built from TRBV7-9 and TRBJ1-1, with a weak D call TRBD1 (5 bases). Germline CDR1 reads SEHNR; CDR2 reads FQNEAQ (reference sequence). The CDR3 has 15 amino acids. The V end lost 5 bases, the J end lost 4 bases, and 17 bases lay between the germline ends. The CDR3 here is CASSRAQGRGTEAFF. CDR3 coding DNA: TGTGCCAGCAGCCGAGCCCAGGGTAGGGGCACTGAAGCTTTCTTT.

The chain links TRBV18 to TRBJ2-3; 11 bases line up with TRBD2. V shed 5 bases, J shed 2 bases, and the junction held 3 bases outside the gene matches. Germline loops: CDR1 KGHSH, CDR2 LQKENI. The CDR3 totals 15 residues. The CDR3 loop is CASSKTSGVTDTQYF. CDR3 bases: TGTGCCAGCTCAAAGACTAGCGGGGTCACAGATACGCAGTATTTT.

This clonotype was detected ten times or more. This chain connects TRBV6-1 to TRBJ1-5; TRBD1 aligns across 7 bases. CDR3 length: 14 residues. Unmatched junction bases numbered 3, after V lost 6 bases and J lost 1 base. Germline CDR1 MNHNS, CDR2 SASEGT. As DNA, the CDR3 is TGTGCCAGCAGGCGACAGGGAAGCAATCAGCCCCAGCATTTT. It codes for CASRRQGSNQPQHF.

This clonotype came up a few times. The gene calls are TRBV20-1 and TRBJ1-1; D is unresolved. Trimming took off 7 bases at V and 2 bases at J, with 8 bases between the two ends. CDR3 size: 11 residues. The germline gives CDR1 DFQATT, CDR2 SNEGSKA (reference sequence). DNA for the CDR3: TGCAGTGGATTGGGTAACACTGAAGCTTTCTTT. It yields the protein CSGLGNTEAFF.

This clonotype was seen more than once but under ten times. This chain connects TRBV15 to TRBJ2-2; D assignment may be TRBD1 or TRBD2 (5 bases each). Germline V gives CDR1 LNHNV, CDR2 YYDKDF (reference sequence). V was clipped by 4 bases and J by 2 bases, with 11 bases between them. The CDR3 runs 15 residues. In DNA form, the CDR3 reads TGTGCCACCAGCATCCGGGACGTAAACACCGGGGAGCTGTTTTTT. Its protein product is CATSIRDVNTGELFF.

This chain uses TRBV18 with TRBJ2-7, with no clear D. The length of the CDR3 is 15 residues. CDR1 is KGHSH and CDR2 is LQKENI in the germline V gene. V was shortened by 1 base and J by 6 bases, with 16 bases between the two germline ends. The CDR3 bases are TGTGCCAGCTCACCACTTATATTGGACGGGTTCGAGCAGTACTTC. It translates to CASSPLILDGFEQYF.

The genes are TRBV7-9 and TRBJ2-7; the D is unclear. Germline CDR1 reads SEHNR; CDR2 reads FQNEAQ (reference sequence). This CDR3 has 13 amino acids. The V gene lost 5 bases and the J gene lost 0 bases, with 8 bases spanning the gap. This CDR3 reads CASSAPSSYEQYF. In DNA, the CDR3 is TGTGCCAGCAGCGCGCCGAGCTCCTACGAGCAGTACTTC.

In its sample, this clonotype was seen many times. The chain carries TRBV2 and TRBJ2-1, with 9 positions matching TRBD2. Germline V lookup: CDR1 SNHLY, CDR2 FYNNEI. The CDR3 covers 15 residues. V gave up 4 bases and J gave up 3 bases; unmatched junction bases: 4. The DNA for the CDR3 is TGTGCCAGCAGTGCGCTAGCGGGGCACTACAATGAGCAGTTCTTC. Amino acids: CASSALAGHYNEQFF.

The chain couples TRBV7-9 to TRBJ2-4; D tentatively reads TRBD1 or TRBD2 (7 bases each). In germline, CDR1 is SEHNR, CDR2 FQNEAQ (reference sequence). The V gene lost 3 bases and the J gene lost 2 bases, with 17 bases spanning the gap. The CDR3 spans 17 residues. The CDR3 sequence: CASSFQGGGGSKNIQYF. CDR3 nucleotides: TGTGCCAGCAGCTTTCAGGGAGGGGGCGGTTCCAAAAACATTCAGTACTTC. Full variable domain (remainder filled in from reference TRBV7-9 and TRBJ2-4): DTGVSQNPRHKITKRGQNVTFRCDPISEHNRLYWYRQTLGQGPEFLTYFQNEAQLEKSRLLSDRFSAERPKGSFSTLEIQRTEQGDSAMYLCASSFQGGGGSKNIQYFGAGTRLSVL.

The chain employs TRBV7-6 and TRBJ2-7, with D tentatively TRBD2 (7 bases). Germline V lookup: CDR1 SGHVS, CDR2 FNYEAQ. V shed 0 bases and J shed 5 bases, with 17 bases lying between them. The length of the CDR3 is 16 residues. The CDR3 DNA reads as TGTGCCAGCAGCTTAGCGGGAAGGGGGGGCCGGGACGAGCAGTACTTC. Its protein is CASSLAGRGGRDEQYF.

The DNA of the CDR3 is TGTGCCAGCAGCGTAGGACAGGGGGCGAAAAGTACTGAAGCTTTCTTT. Translating it yields CASSVGQGAKSTEAFF. The chain combines TRBV7-9 with TRBJ1-1; 11 bases match TRBD1. Per germline, CDR1 SEHNR and CDR2 FQNEAQ (reference sequence). The V segment lost 5 bases and the J segment 5 bases; nucleotides outside the gene matches: 10. This CDR3 has 16 amino acids.

This clonotype was found many times. The genes are TRBV2 and TRBJ1-4; D remains ambiguous. Germline V lookup: CDR1 SNHLY, CDR2 FYNNEI. V lost 11 bases and J lost 1, with 11 bases in between. The CDR3 is 13 amino acids. The CDR3 region is CAQALLTNEKLFF. Written as DNA, the CDR3 is TGTGCCCAGGCCTTGCTAACTAATGAAAAACTGTTTTTT.

This chain uses TRBV15 with TRBJ1-1; D is undetermined. Germline CDR1 is LNHNV and CDR2 is YYDKDF (reference sequence). The CDR3 totals 13 residues. With 2 bases removed from V and 4 bases from J, the gap between germline ends came to 8 bases. The CDR3 region has the DNA TGTGCCACCAGCAGATCCGAGGTCACTGAAGCTTTCTTT. Its translation: CATSRSEVTEAFF.

The chain uses TRBV2 and TRBJ1-5; D remains ambiguous. Trimming removed 5 bases from V and 0 bases from J, with 8 bases in between. The CDR3 loop spans 14 amino acids. Germline V CDR1 and CDR2: SNHLY, FYNNEI. The CDR3 loop reads CASSTSFSNQPQHF. The CDR3 region has the DNA TGTGCCAGCAGTACTAGCTTTAGCAATCAGCCCCAGCATTTT. The complete variable domain, with remaining parts taken from reference TRBV2 and TRBJ1-5, reads EPEVTQTPSHQVTQMGQEVILRCVPISNHLYFYWYRQILGQKVEFLVSFYNNEISEKSEIFDDQFSVERPDGSNFTLKIRSTKLEDSAMYFCASSTSFSNQPQHFGDGTRLSIL.